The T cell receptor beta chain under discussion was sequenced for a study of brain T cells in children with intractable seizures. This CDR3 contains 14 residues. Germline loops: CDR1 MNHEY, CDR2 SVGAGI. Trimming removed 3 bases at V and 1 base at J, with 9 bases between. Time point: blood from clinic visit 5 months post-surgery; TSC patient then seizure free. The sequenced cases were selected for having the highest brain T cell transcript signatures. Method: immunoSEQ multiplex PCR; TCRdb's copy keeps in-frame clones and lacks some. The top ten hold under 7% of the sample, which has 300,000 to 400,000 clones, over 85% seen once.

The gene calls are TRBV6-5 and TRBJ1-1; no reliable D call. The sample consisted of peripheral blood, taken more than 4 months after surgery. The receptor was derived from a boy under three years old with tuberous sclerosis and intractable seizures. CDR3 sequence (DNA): TGTGCCAGCAGTTATGTGACAACGAACACTGAAGCTTTCTTT. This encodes CASSYVTTNTEAFF.